This TCR beta chain is from a study of a mutant IDH1 vaccine in newly diagnosed glioma. Overall study: Standard pretreatment was either radiotherapy, temozolomide, or, for most, radiochemotherapy with temozolomide.

As to this clone: Its antigen is unidentified.

The V gene's germline CDR1 is MDHEN and CDR2 SYDVKM. V shed 2 bases and J shed 3 bases, with 17 bases lying between them. The CDR3 sequence is 17 residues long. Clones were read by immunoSEQ multiplex PCR, and TCRdb kept only the in-frame ones, dropping some. The sample lists 55,000 to 70,000 clones, 80% to 90% occurring once. The time point is: baseline, week 1 (first vaccination visit). Specified treatment: pre-vaccination baseline after standard-of-care therapy. Findings and caveats of the study: Pseudoprogression seemingly bore no relation to changes in top peripheral T cell clonotypes. Of all patients, around 93% showed vaccine-induced immune responses.

Sequencing was performed on PBMCs, taken from a glioma patient treated with radiotherapy, temozolomide or both. This TCR derives from a man aged 25-40 years with glioma. The rearrangement uses TRBV28 and TRBJ1-5; a possible D gene is TRBD1 (6 bases). The CDR3 DNA sequence: TGTGCCAGCAGTTTACCTTGGGCAGGGGTACCCAATCAGCCCCAGCATTTT. This encodes CASSLPWAGVPNQPQHF.